These 18 T cell receptor beta chains were all obtained from the same sample, sequenced in a study of T cell responses to AZD1222 COVID-19 vaccine (dated by TCRdb to the early 2020s). The method was the immunoSEQ multiplex PCR assay. In its TCRdb copy, this immuneACCESS table keeps in-frame sequences only and misses some clones. Where compared with another copy, unresolved V genes explain less than half of these, and the others have no known cause. Present in this sample are about 120,000 clones, 70% to 90% of which were seen just once. The ten biggest clones cover roughly 4.3% of the sample. Taken with the paper, the label for time point translates to: baseline before first vaccination. Explained via the paper, the treatment or condition label denotes: meningococcal conjugate vaccine given as trial control. Material: peripheral blood, obtained on day 0 of MenACWY control vaccination. Receptor source: an adult in good health.

The gene calls are TRBV5-3 and TRBJ1-5; 7 bases fit TRBD1. TRBV5-3 is identified as an open reading frame with a role that is uncertain. This CDR3 is 16 amino acids long. The V and J ends lost 4 bases and 2 bases, in that order; junction bases with no gene match: 9. Here the CDR3 reads CARSQERGPGNQPQHF. The CDR3 DNA sequence: TGTGCCAGAAGCCAGGAAAGGGGGCCTGGCAATCAGCCCCAGCATTTT.

The chain joins TRBV2 to TRBJ1-6, with D maybe TRBD1 (6 bases). This CDR3 comprises 16 residues. With 8 bases removed from V and 0 bases from J, the gap between germline ends came to 14 bases. Germline CDR1 SNHLY, CDR2 FYNNEI. CDR3 DNA sequence: TGTGCCAGCCACAGGGTAGCCAGCTCCTATAATTCACCCCTCCACTTT. It yields the protein CASHRVASSYNSPLHF.

The J gene is TRBJ2-2, the V gene TRBV19; D is ambiguous. V lost 1 base and J 7 bases, leaving 7 bases between the germline ends. Germline-derived CDR1 and CDR2 are LNHDA and SQIVND (reference sequence). The CDR3 spans 13 residues. CDR3 nucleotide sequence: TGTGCCAGTAGTATAGCTCGTGACGGGGAGCTGTTTTTT. This gives the protein CASSIARDGELFF. Full variable domain (missing parts from reference TRBV19 and TRBJ2-2): DGGITQSPKYLFRKEGQNVTLSCEQNLNHDAMYWYRQDPGQGLRLIYYSQIVNDFQKGDIAEGYSVSREKKESFPLTVTSAQKNPTAFYLCASSIARDGELFFGEGSRLTVL.

The gene calls are TRBV28 and TRBJ1-1, with D possibly matching TRBD1 (5 bases). The CDR3 sequence is 14 residues long. Germline CDR1 MDHEN, CDR2 SYDVKM. The V gene lost 6 bases and the J gene lost 4 bases, with 15 bases spanning the gap. The CDR3 region has the DNA TGTGCCAGCAGACCGGGGGGGATGGTCACTGAAGCTTTCTTT. It is translated as CASRPGGMVTEAFF.

In this sample, this clone turned up a few times. This chain connects TRBV28 to TRBJ2-7, with TRBD1 as a possible D gene (7 bases). V lost 3 bases and J 2 bases, leaving 14 bases between the germline ends. Germline values: CDR1 MDHEN, CDR2 SYDVKM. This CDR3 has 15 residues. Here the CDR3 reads CASSFAGQPPYEQYF. For the CDR3, the DNA is TGTGCCAGCAGTTTCGCGGGACAGCCCCCCTACGAGCAGTACTTC.

The rearrangement joins TRBV6-2 or TRBV6-3 to TRBJ1-5; D is uncertain. CDR3 size: 14 residues. The V end was cut by 5 bases, the J end by 6 bases, with 14 bases between. Germline V gives CDR1 MNHEY, CDR2 SVGEGT. In DNA form, the CDR3 reads TGTGCCAGCAGTATAAAGGCAGCTCCTCAGCCCCAGCATTTT. Its protein is CASSIKAAPQPQHF.

This chain joins TRBV10-3 and TRBJ2-3; D tentatively fits TRBD1 or TRBD2 (5 bases each). CDR3 length: 14 amino acids. CDR1 and CDR2 (germline): ENHRY, SYGVKD. V lost 7 bases and J 5 bases, leaving 16 bases between the germline ends. CDR3 loop: CAINSGTGIDTQYF. CDR3 in DNA: TGTGCCATCAATTCCGGGACGGGTATAGATACGCAGTATTTT.

V is TRBV6-2 or TRBV6-3 and J is TRBJ1-3; no clear D gene. Germline CDR1 and CDR2: MNHEY and SVGEGT. There are 15 residues in the CDR3. The V and J ends lost 4 bases and 0 bases respectively, with 10 bases between them. The CDR3 region has the DNA TGTGCCAGCAGTTCCCATGATTCCTCTGGAAACACCATATATTTT. The encoded protein is CASSSHDSSGNTIYF.

This clone was counted a few times. The rearrangement joins TRBV28 to TRBJ1-1; D gene unclear. V was trimmed by 7 bases and J by 3 bases, leaving 12 bases between them. The CDR3 covers 13 residues. Germline CDR1 and CDR2: MDHEN and SYDVKM. CDR3 sequence: CASIRGVDTEAFF. DNA for the CDR3: TGTGCCAGCATTAGAGGAGTGGACACTGAAGCTTTCTTT.

This clone was observed once. The chain employs TRBV4-3 and TRBJ1-1; D is uncertain. V was clipped by 2 bases and J by 1 base, with 8 bases between them. Germline lookup yields CDR1 LGHNA and CDR2 YSLEER. The CDR3 totals 14 residues. The CDR3, as DNA: TGCGCCAGCAGCCAATTTCGGTGGAACACTGAAGCTTTCTTT. This gives the protein CASSQFRWNTEAFF.

Here the CDR3 reads CASSRTQDSTDTQYF. The CDR3 nucleotides read TGCGCCAGCAGCCGAACACAAGATAGCACAGATACGCAGTATTTT. The V and J genes are TRBV4-1 and TRBJ2-3; no clear D gene. CDR3 length equals 15 residues. With 4 bases removed from V and 0 bases from J, the gap between germline ends came to 11 bases. The germline gives CDR1 MGHRA, CDR2 YSYEKL.

As DNA, the CDR3 is TGTGCCAGCAGCCAAGGGGTTCGCGCGGGATCTTACTACACCTTC. It specifies CASSQGVRAGSYYTF. This chain uses TRBV3-1 (or the pseudogene TRBV3-2) with TRBJ1-2; no definite D call. This CDR3 region has 15 residues. Trimming took 1 base from V and 10 from J, leaving 19 bases between them. CDR1 is LGHDT and CDR2 is YNNKEL in the germline V gene (reference sequence).

This chain uses TRBV7-2 with TRBJ1-5; D is unresolved. The germline V and J ends were trimmed by 1 base and 5 bases, with 6 bases remaining between them. The CDR3 consists of 13 residues. Per germline, CDR1 SGHTA and CDR2 FQGNSA. The CDR3 region has the DNA TGTGCCAGCAGCTTAGACGAGTATCAGCCCCAGCATTTT. Protein product: CASSLDEYQPQHF.

The J gene is TRBJ1-4, the V gene TRBV5-1, with D maybe TRBD1 (5 bases). CDR3 length: 13 amino acids. V was pared by 2 bases and J by 5 bases, with 7 bases between. Germline values: CDR1 SGHRS, CDR2 YFSETQ. This CDR3 reads CASSFGGNEKLFF. For the CDR3, the DNA is TGCGCCAGCAGCTTCGGGGGGAATGAAAAACTGTTTTTT.

This clone was counted only a few times. The rearrangement links TRBV5-1 to TRBJ1-1, with D uncertain. The V gene lost 2 bases and the J gene lost 4 bases, with 9 bases spanning the gap. The CDR3 contains 13 residues. Germline V gene lookup returns CDR1 SGHRS and CDR2 YFSETQ. The CDR3 region is CASSFNSGTEAFF. The CDR3 DNA is TGCGCCAGCAGCTTTAATTCTGGCACTGAAGCTTTCTTT.

The gene calls are TRBV6-2 or TRBV6-3 and TRBJ2-1, with TRBD2 identical over 11 bases. V lost 4 bases and J lost 6; bases outside the gene matches: 11. The CDR3 covers 17 residues. Germline CDR1 and CDR2: MNHEY and SVGEGT. For the CDR3, the DNA is TGTGCCAGCAGTTCCCTCCCCCTAGCGGGGGGTAGCAATGAGCAGTTCTTC. Protein product: CASSSLPLAGGSNEQFF.

V gene TRBV25-1 combines with J gene TRBJ2-7; 10 positions match TRBD2. This CDR3 is built from 16 residues. CDR1 is MGHDK and CDR2 is SYGVNS in the germline V gene. J was trimmed by 3 bases and V by 6 bases; bases with no gene match: 11. The CDR3 protein is CASRSGSGGPNYEQYF. The CDR3 DNA reads TGTGCCAGCAGATCTGGTAGCGGGGGGCCTAACTACGAGCAGTACTTC.

The chain joins TRBV28 to TRBJ2-6; D gene unclear. The CDR3 runs 13 residues. Germline CDR1 MDHEN, CDR2 SYDVKM. Deletions cut 11 bases from V and 0 bases from J, with 8 bases between. In DNA form, the CDR3 reads TGTGCCGTTGAGGTCTCTGGGGCCAACGTCCTGACTTTC. Amino acids: CAVEVSGANVLTF.